This entry is about one T cell receptor beta chain. Its antigen is still unknown. This specimen belongs to a study of cytomegalovirus exposure and HLA in healthy donors. Healthy bone marrow donors made up the donors. Each donor was nominally healthy when sampled (though unrecorded immune exposures were likely). V was trimmed by 3 bases and J by 3 bases, leaving 14 bases between them. Germline V gene sequence: CDR1 MGHRA, CDR2 YSYEKL. CDR3 size: 16 residues. The PCR was carried out with 60 Vbeta primers and 13 Jbeta primers. Clones were sequenced by immunoSEQ multiplex PCR, and TCRdb holds only the in-frame ones, with some missing. The sample holds more than 85,000 clones; less than 85% are singletons and the top ten take over 10%. The study's findings and limits: Later on, a genetic analysis was performed. It linked a missense variant in DCLRE1C with V- and J-gene trimming of TCR beta. CMV serostatus stood as the only immune exposure information on hand.

Material for sequencing was PBMCs. This receptor was identified in a man aged 30 to 45 in good health and CMV-seropositive. This chain links TRBV4-1 with TRBJ2-2, with D perhaps TRBD1 (7 bases). The CDR3 nucleotides read TGCGCCAGCAGCCAGGAAACAGGGGACTACACCGGGGAGCTGTTTTTT. It encodes CASSQETGDYTGELFF.